This TCR beta chain was captured in a study of blood T cell repertoires in COVID-19. In the study overall: T cells, B-cell-depleted T cells, or PBMCs provided the cDNA or gDNA that served as material.

Per the study methods: Estimation of nucleated cell counts relied on the amplification of reference gene primers. Assay used: immunoSEQ multiplex PCR; TCRdb lists only in-frame clones, some missing. V and J calls plus clone size are reproduced from that table; the DNA served to infer D and trimming. This table has about 94,000 clones, about 80% appearing once. V lost 2 bases to trimming and J lost 2 bases; unmatched junction nucleotides: 8. The CDR3 spans 16 residues. The germline gives CDR1 SGDLS, CDR2 YYNGEE. This clone was detected a few times. This chain joins TRBV9 and TRBJ2-3; 7 bases fit TRBD2. The specimen sequenced was peripheral blood. The TCR was taken from a man aged 55 to 70 with acute or convalescent COVID-19. The CDR3 nucleotides are TGTGCCAGCAGCGTCGGACTCGGGGGGATCACAGATACGCAGTATTTT. Protein sequence: CASSVGLGGITDTQYF.